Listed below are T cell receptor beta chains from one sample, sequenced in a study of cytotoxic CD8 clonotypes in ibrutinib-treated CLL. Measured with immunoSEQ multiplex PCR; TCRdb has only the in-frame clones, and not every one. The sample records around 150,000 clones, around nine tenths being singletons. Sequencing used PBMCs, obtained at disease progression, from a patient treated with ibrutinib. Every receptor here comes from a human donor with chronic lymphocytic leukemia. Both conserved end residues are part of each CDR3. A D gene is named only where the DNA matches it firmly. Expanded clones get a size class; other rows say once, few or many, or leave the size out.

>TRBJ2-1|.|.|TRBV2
TGTGCCAGCCTACCGTACGGGAATCGCAATGAGCAGTTCTTC
CASLPYGNRNEQFF
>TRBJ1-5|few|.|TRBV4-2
TGTGCCAGCAGCCAAGATAGGCAGGTATATAGCAATCAGCCCCAGCATTTT
CASSQDRQVYSNQPQHF
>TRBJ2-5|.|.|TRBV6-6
TGTGCCAGCAGTTACCAGGGACGCCAAGAGACCCAGTACTTC
CASSYQGRQETQYF
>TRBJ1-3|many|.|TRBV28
TGTGCCAGCAGTCCTCATTGGGACGTTAACTCTGGAAACACCATATATTTT
CASSPHWDVNSGNTIYF
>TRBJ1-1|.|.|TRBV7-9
TGTGCCAGCAGCTTAGGGCAGGGAGTGAACACTGAAGCTTTCTTT
CASSLGQGVNTEAFF
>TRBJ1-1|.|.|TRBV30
TGTGCCTGGAGCGAGGAGGGGAACACTGAAGCTTTCTTT
CAWSEEGNTEAFF
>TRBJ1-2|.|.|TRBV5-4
TGTGCCAGCAGCTCGGAGGTTCGGGAACCACGCTATGGCTACACCTTC
CASSSEVREPRYGYTF
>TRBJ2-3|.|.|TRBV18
TGTGCCAGCTCCCCTATGGACTTGTCAGGCACAGATACGCAGTATTTT
CASSPMDLSGTDTQYF
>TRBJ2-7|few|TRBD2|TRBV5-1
TGCGCCAGCGGGGCCGGGACTACACACGAGCAGTACTTC
CASGAGTTHEQYF
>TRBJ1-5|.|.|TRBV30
TGTGCCTGGGGCCAGGAGAATCAGCCCCAGCATTTT
CAWGQENQPQHF
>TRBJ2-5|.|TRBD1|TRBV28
TGTGCCAGCAGTTTATCGGGACAGGGTAACCAAGAGACCCAGTACTTC
CASSLSGQGNQETQYF
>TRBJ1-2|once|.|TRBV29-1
TGCATGGGGGGGCAGGGCGGAGGCTACACCTTC
CMGGQGGGYTF
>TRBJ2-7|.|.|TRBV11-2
TGTGCCAGCAGCTTTTTTGAAACTCTATCCTACGAGCAGTACTTC
CASSFFETLSYEQYF
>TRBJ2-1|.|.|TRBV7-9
TGTGCCAGCAGCCAACTGACAGGTTACAATGAGCAGTTCTTC
CASSQLTGYNEQFF
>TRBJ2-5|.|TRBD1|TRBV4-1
TGCGCCAGCAGCCCCCGGAGGGGACAGGGATATGGGACCCAGTACTTC
CASSPRRGQGYGTQYF
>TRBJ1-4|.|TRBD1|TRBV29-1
TGCAGCGTGGGGGACAGGGTAGCAACTAATGAAAAACTGTTTTTT
CSVGDRVATNEKLFF
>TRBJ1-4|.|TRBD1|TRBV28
TGTGCCAGCAGACGACAGGGGGGCACTAATGAAAAACTGTTTTTT
CASRRQGGTNEKLFF
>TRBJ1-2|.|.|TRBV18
TGTGCCAGCTCACCATGGTCGGGTGGCTACACCTTC
CASSPWSGGYTF
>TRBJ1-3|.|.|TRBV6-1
TGTGCCAGCAGTGAAGGGAAACGTTCGGATGGAAACACCATATATTTT
CASSEGKRSDGNTIYF
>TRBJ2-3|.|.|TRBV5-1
TGCGCCAGCAGCTTTACACAGACTAGCACAGATACGCAGTATTTT
CASSFTQTSTDTQYF
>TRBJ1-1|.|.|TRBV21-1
TGTGCCAGCACCCCAGACAGGGTGGCCGCTGAAGCTTTCTTT
CASTPDRVAAEAFF
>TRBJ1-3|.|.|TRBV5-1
TGCGCCAGCAGCTTGGATGGCAGGACCACTGGAAACACCATATATTTT
CASSLDGRTTGNTIYF
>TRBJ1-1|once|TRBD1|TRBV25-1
TGTGCCAGCAGTGACCGTTGGATTCAGGGGGCGAACACTGAAGCTTTCTTT
CASSDRWIQGANTEAFF
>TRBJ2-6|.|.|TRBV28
TGTGCCAGCAGTGTCATCAGAGCCTCTGGGGCCAACGTCCTGACTTTC
CASSVIRASGANVLTF
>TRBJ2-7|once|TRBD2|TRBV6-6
TGTGCCAGCAGTTACGCGGGAGGGCCCCCCGGGGAGCAGTACTTC
CASSYAGGPPGEQYF
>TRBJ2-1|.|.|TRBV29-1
TGCAGCGCTCGACTAGGGGGTGAGCAGTTCTTC
CSARLGGEQFF
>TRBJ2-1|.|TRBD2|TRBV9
TGTGCCAGCAGCGTAGCCCGGGACTACCGCAATGAGCAGTTCTTC
CASSVARDYRNEQFF
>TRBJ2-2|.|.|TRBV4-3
TGCGCCAGCAGCTGGGCAGGCGCCGGGGAGCTGTTTTTT
CASSWAGAGELFF
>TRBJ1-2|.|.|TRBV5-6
TGTGCCAGCAGCTTGGGGAGTGCCTCTAACTATGGCTACACCTTC
CASSLGSASNYGYTF